The 18 T cell receptor beta chains below were found in one sample sequenced in a study of blood T cells in healthy people across ages. With a J-beta primer mix and a sample-barcoded 5' primer, a second PCR ran about 7 to 12 cycles. Using its own MiXCR run on the 5' RACE reads, TCRdb lists one record per CDR3 protein. The sample carries around 1.1 million distinct CDR3 sequences, roughly two fifths recorded once. Sequencing was carried out using blood. Receptors were obtained from a man between 18 and 29 years old in good health.

This sequence joins TRBV5-6 and TRBJ2-7; the D gene is possibly TRBD2 (6 bases). This CDR3 contains 13 residues. V lost 3 bases, J lost 3 bases, and 10 bases lay in between. CDR1 SGHDT and CDR2 YYEEEE come from the germline V gene. For the CDR3, the DNA is TGTGCCAGCAGCTGGTCCGGGGGCTACGAGCAGTACTTC. Protein: CASSWSGGYEQYF.

This clonotype came up a few times. The chain uses TRBV4-2 and TRBJ1-2; weak D call: TRBD1 (6 bases). With 0 bases removed from V and 8 bases from J, the gap between germline ends came to 16 bases. Germline V gives CDR1 LGHNA, CDR2 YNFKEQ. The length of the CDR3 is 15 residues. CDR3 protein: CASSQDTRGTLGYTF. CDR3 in DNA: TGTGCCAGCAGCCAAGATACGAGGGGGACCTTGGGCTACACCTTC.

As regards this clonotype: At one end, the junction sequence differs from germline, possibly due to a read error. The chain is built from TRBV20-1 and TRBJ2-6, with D possibly TRBD1 on 5 matching bases. Germline V CDR1 and CDR2: DFQATT, SNEGSKA (reference sequence). This CDR3 spans 14 amino acids. CDR3 region: CSARQGEGANVLIF. The CDR3 coding sequence is TGCAGTGCTAGACAGGGTGAAGGGGCCAACGTCCTGATTTTC.

The rearrangement joins TRBV9 to TRBJ1-4; a weak D match, TRBD1 (5 bases). Germline V gives CDR1 SGDLS, CDR2 YYNGEE. The CDR3 is 14 residues long. The ends were cut back, 3 bases at V and 5 bases at J, with 11 bases in the middle. CDR3 coding DNA: TGTGCCAGCAGCGGTGACAGCTGGAATGAAAAACTGTTTTTT. It codes for CASSGDSWNEKLFF.

This clonotype was counted only a few times. This chain links TRBV10-3 with TRBJ2-7, with TRBD1 matching over 7 bases. J was trimmed by 0 bases and V by 6 bases; bases with no gene match: 2. This CDR3 comprises 13 residues. Germline V gives CDR1 ENHRY, CDR2 SYGVKD. The CDR3 loop is CAIRDRSSYEQYF. The CDR3 nucleotides are TGTGCCATCAGGGACAGGTCCTCCTACGAGCAGTACTTC.

There are many counts of this clonotype. The chain links TRBV4-3 to TRBJ1-5, with TRBD1 identical over 7 bases. This CDR3 is built from 16 residues. CDR1 and CDR2 (germline): LGHNA, YSLEER. V trimming: 0 bases; J trimming: 2 bases; junction bases outside the gene matches: 4. CDR3 coding DNA: TGCGCCAGCAGCCAAGATATCAGGGGGGGCAATCAGCCCCAGCATTTT. Translating it yields CASSQDIRGGNQPQHF.

The chain combines TRBV5-1 with TRBJ2-3; possibly TRBD1 for D (6 bases). The V gene lost 7 bases and the J gene lost 2 bases, with 14 bases spanning the gap. The CDR3 extends over 14 amino acids. Germline CDR1 SGHRS, CDR2 YFSETQ. CDR3 loop: CASYSGTITDTQYF. As DNA, the CDR3 is TGCGCCAGCTATTCAGGGACAATCACAGATACGCAGTATTTT.

This sequence joins TRBV20-1 and TRBJ2-2; perhaps TRBD2 as D (6 bases). Germline V gene lookup returns CDR1 DFQATT and CDR2 SNEGSKA (reference sequence). The V end lost 4 bases, the J end lost 0 bases, and 9 bases lay between the germline ends. The CDR3 sequence is 14 residues long. For the CDR3, the DNA is TGCAGTGCTACGGAGGGACCGAACACCGGGGAGCTGTTTTTT. Protein sequence: CSATEGPNTGELFF.

The V and J genes are TRBV20-1 and TRBJ1-5; no clear D gene. Deletions cut 0 bases from V and 0 bases from J, with 9 bases between. Germline lookup yields CDR1 DFQATT and CDR2 SNEGSKA (reference sequence). CDR3 length equals 15 residues. The CDR3 sequence is CSARELVNSNQPQHF. The CDR3, as DNA: TGCAGTGCTAGAGAGTTGGTTAATAGCAATCAGCCCCAGCATTTT.

The J gene is TRBJ1-2, the V gene TRBV12-3 or TRBV12-4; D is undetermined. Trimming took off 5 bases at V and 2 bases at J, with 9 bases between the two ends. This CDR3 is built from 13 residues. CDR3 DNA: TGTGCCAGCAGTGTATCGGTAAACTATGGCTACACCTTC. This sequence encodes CASSVSVNYGYTF.

The V and J genes are TRBV10-2 and TRBJ1-5; D ambiguous. Germline V gene sequence: CDR1 WSHSY, CDR2 SAAADI. V was shortened by 8 bases and J by 3 bases, with 11 bases between the two germline ends. There are 13 residues in the CDR3. The chain's CDR3 is CASQWSINQPQHF. The CDR3 DNA reads TGCGCCAGCCAGTGGAGCATCAATCAGCCCCAGCATTTT.

CDR3 loop: CASSLGRGKQPQHF. For the CDR3, the DNA is TGTGCCAGCAGTTTGGGACGGGGAAAGCAGCCCCAGCATTTT. The rearrangement uses TRBV27 and TRBJ1-5; maybe TRBD1 (5 bases). Per the germline V gene, CDR1 is MNHEY and CDR2 is SMNVEV (reference sequence). The CDR3 contains 14 residues. V lost 3 bases and J lost 7, with 13 bases in between.

With respect to this clonotype: This may stem from a read error, because a much larger clone lies one nucleotide away. This rearrangement joins TRBV20-1 to TRBJ2-7; 9 nucleotides agree with TRBD1. The CDR3 runs 13 residues. Germline-derived CDR1 and CDR2 are DFQATT and SNEGSKA (reference sequence). The V gene end was trimmed by 6 bases and the J gene end by 7 bases; junction bases not matched to a gene: 10. The CDR3 DNA reads as TGCAGTGCGTATGAGGACAGGGGTTTTGAGCAGTACTTC. This sequence encodes CSAYEDRGFEQYF.

A remark on this clonotype: A much larger clone sits a single nucleotide away, making a read error possible. V gene TRBV4-1 combines with J gene TRBJ1-2, with no clear D. This CDR3 is built from 18 residues. CDR1 and CDR2 from the germline V gene are MGHRA and YSYEKL. The chain's CDR3 is CASSQVITTEDNNCGYTF. As DNA, the CDR3 is TGCGCCAGCAGCCAAGTTATTACGACGGAAGACAATAACTGTGGCTACACCTTC.

The J gene is TRBJ2-2, the V gene TRBV3-1, with D uncertain. The germline V gene encodes CDR1 LGHDT and CDR2 YNNKEL (reference sequence). This CDR3 contains 17 residues. Trimming shortened V by 0 bases and J by 2 bases, and 13 bases separated the two germline ends. The CDR3 bases are TGTGCCAGCAGCCAAGATGTGGAAAACCCCAACACCGGGGAGCTGTTTTTT. Its translation is CASSQDVENPNTGELFF.

This sequence joins TRBV7-8 and TRBJ2-5; D unresolved. Germline values: CDR1 SGHVS, CDR2 FQNEAQ. The length of the CDR3 is 13 residues. The V end lost 0 bases, the J end lost 11 bases, and 13 bases lay between the germline ends. The CDR3: CASSLAKRNEQYF. CDR3 nucleotides: TGTGCCAGCAGCTTAGCGAAGAGGAATGAGCAGTACTTC.

The chain couples TRBV4-2 to TRBJ1-5, with D tentatively TRBD1 (6 bases). Germline V gene sequence: CDR1 LGHNA, CDR2 YNFKEQ. Trimming shortened V by 0 bases and J by 6 bases, and 15 bases separated the two germline ends. The CDR3 loop spans 16 amino acids. The CDR3 reads CASSQDPSGGLQPQHF. CDR3 in DNA: TGTGCCAGCAGCCAAGACCCCAGTGGGGGCCTTCAGCCCCAGCATTTT.

This clonotype occurred a few times. This chain uses TRBV4-3 with TRBJ1-2, with 7 bases identical to TRBD1. Germline loops: CDR1 LGHNA, CDR2 YSLEER. V was pared by 4 bases and J by 1 base, with 6 bases of the junction left unmatched. The CDR3 is made up of 15 amino acids. The DNA for the CDR3 is TGCGCCAGCAGCCGAGACAGGGCTGTTAACTATGGCTACACCTTC. Translated: CASSRDRAVNYGYTF.